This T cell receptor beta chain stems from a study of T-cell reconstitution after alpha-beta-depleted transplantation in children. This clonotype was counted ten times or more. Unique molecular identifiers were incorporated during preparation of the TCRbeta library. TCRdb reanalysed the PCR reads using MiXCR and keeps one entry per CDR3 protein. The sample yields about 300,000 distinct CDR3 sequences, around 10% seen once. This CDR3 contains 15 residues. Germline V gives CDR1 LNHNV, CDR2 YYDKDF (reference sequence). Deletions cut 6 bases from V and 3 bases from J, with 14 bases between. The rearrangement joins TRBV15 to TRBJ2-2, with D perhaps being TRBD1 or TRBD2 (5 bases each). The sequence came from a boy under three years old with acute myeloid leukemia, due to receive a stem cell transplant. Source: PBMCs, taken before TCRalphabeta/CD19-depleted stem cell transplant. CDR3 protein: CATRPGRDDTGELFF. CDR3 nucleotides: TGTGCCACCAGGCCTGGCAGGGACGACACCGGGGAGCTGTTTTTT. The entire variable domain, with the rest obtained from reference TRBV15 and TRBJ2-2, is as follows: DAMVIQNPRYQVTQFGKPVTLSCSQTLNHNVMYWYQQKSSQAPKLLFHYYDKDFNNEADTPDNFQSRRPNTSFCFLDIRSPGLGDTAMYLCATRPGRDDTGELFFGEGSRLTVL.